These T cell receptor beta chains were read from a single sample in a study of shared clonotypes between healthy human individuals. TCRdb's copy holds only in-frame clones and misses some; the assay was immunoSEQ multiplex PCR. The repertoire includes hundreds of thousands of clones, roughly 73% of them detected once, and 1.5% to 2% sits in the top ten. The sample consisted of memory CD4+ T cells sorted from blood. These receptors all stem from a woman in her thirties in good health. Both conserved end residues are part of each CDR3. A D gene is named only where the DNA matches it firmly. A row's size may be missing; if present it is once, few, many or a size class.

>TRBD1|TRBJ1-2|15|TRBV5-1|NA
CASSLVDRKNAGYTF
TGCGCCAGCAGCTTGGTGGACAGGAAAAATGCTGGCTACACCTTC
>TRBD2|TRBJ2-3|15|TRBV28|NA
CASSLYGSGADTQYF
TGTGCCAGCAGTTTATACGGGAGCGGGGCAGATACGCAGTATTTT
>NA|TRBJ1-2|12|TRBV5-6|NA
CASSPGSYGYTF
TGTGCCAGCAGCCCGGGTAGCTATGGCTACACCTTC
>NA|TRBJ1-4|14|TRBV7-2|NA
CASSLRRTNEKLFF
TGTGCCAGCAGCCTGAGGAGGACTAATGAAAAACTGTTTTTT
>NA|TRBJ2-3|15|TRBV10-3|NA
CAIRAQGRNTDTQYF
TGTGCCATCAGAGCGCAGGGGCGAAACACAGATACGCAGTATTTT
>TRBD1|TRBJ2-1|17|TRBV4-1|NA
CASSQGLAGQGANEQFF
TGCGCCAGCAGCCAAGGGTTGGCGGGACAGGGGGCCAATGAGCAGTTCTTC
>NA|TRBJ2-7|12|TRBV29-1|NA
CSVSTDAYEQYF
TGCAGCGTGTCGACGGACGCCTACGAGCAGTACTTC
>NA|TRBJ1-4|14|TRBV28|NA
CASSLGGRREKLFF
TGTGCCAGCAGTTTGGGGGGGCGCAGGGAAAAACTGTTTTTT
>NA|TRBJ1-1|14|TRBV27|NA
CASSSHTGNPEAFF
TGTGCCAGCAGTTCACACACTGGGAATCCTGAAGCTTTCTTT
>TRBD2|TRBJ2-1|16|TRBV7-9|NA
CASSLGTSGPLNEQFF
TGTGCCAGCAGCTTGGGGACTAGCGGCCCTCTCAATGAGCAGTTCTTC
>NA|TRBJ2-1|16|TRBV7-9|NA
CASSLKWTSGHNEQFF
TGTGCCAGCAGCTTAAAATGGACCAGCGGACACAATGAGCAGTTCTTC
>NA|TRBJ2-4|14|TRBV19|few
CASSIARLSTFQYF
TGTGCCAGTAGTATAGCAAGGCTATCAACATTTCAGTACTTC
>NA|TRBJ1-5|13|TRBV29-1|NA
CSVLGTPGQPQHF
TGCAGCGTGCTAGGAACCCCAGGTCAGCCCCAGCATTTT
>TRBD1|TRBJ2-5|14|TRBV7-2|few
CANRQGPHKGTQYF
TGTGCCAACAGACAGGGGCCCCATAAGGGGACCCAGTACTTC
>NA|TRBJ2-1|15|TRBV5-1|NA
CASSLAPGAYNEQFF
TGCGCCAGCAGCTTGGCACCGGGGGCCTACAATGAGCAGTTCTTC
>TRBD1|TRBJ2-5|14|TRBV5-1|many
CASSLEGQQETQYF
TGCGCCAGCAGCTTGGAGGGACAGCAAGAGACCCAGTACTTC
>NA|TRBJ2-3|14|TRBV6-1|NA
CASSDPVTADTQYF
TGTGCCAGCAGTGATCCCGTCACCGCAGATACGCAGTATTTT
>NA|TRBJ1-1|14|TRBV27|few
CASSFSVGNTEAFF
TGTGCCAGCAGTTTCTCGGTGGGGAACACTGAAGCTTTCTTT
>TRBD1|TRBJ1-1|13|TRBV30|NA
CAWRTQGDPEAFF
TGCGCCTGGAGGACCCAGGGGGATCCTGAAGCTTTCTTT
>TRBD2|TRBJ2-5|15|TRBV11-2|once
CASSFMSRGGETQYF
TGTGCCAGCAGCTTCATGAGTAGGGGAGGGGAGACCCAGTACTTC
>TRBD1|TRBJ1-2|13|TRBV2|few
CASSGQGSGGYTF
TGTGCCAGCTCGGGACAGGGATCCGGCGGCTACACCTTC
>NA|TRBJ2-7|13|TRBV7-9|once
CASTATGYDEQYF
TGTGCCAGCACAGCCACAGGTTACGACGAGCAGTACTTC
>NA|TRBJ1-1|14|TRBV19|NA
CASSNDGRGAEAFF
TGTGCCAGTAGTAATGACGGGAGGGGCGCTGAAGCTTTCTTT
>TRBD2|TRBJ2-7|14|TRBV6-5|once
CASSYSGGRARQYF
TGTGCCAGCAGTTATTCGGGCGGGAGGGCCAGGCAGTACTTC
>NA|TRBJ2-2|15|TRBV10-2|few
CASSESWLHTGELFF
TGCGCCAGCAGTGAGTCTTGGTTGCACACCGGGGAGCTGTTTTTT
>NA|TRBJ2-7|15|TRBV28|NA
CASSSWTHLFGEQYF
TGTGCCAGCAGTTCTTGGACTCATCTATTTGGCGAGCAGTACTTC
>TRBD1|TRBJ2-7|14|TRBV7-9|NA
CASSLGTGAYEQYF
TGTGCCAGCAGCTTAGGGACAGGGGCCTACGAGCAGTACTTC
>NA|TRBJ2-7|11|TRBV2|NA
CASSAIYEQYF
TGTGCCAGCAGCGCCATTTACGAGCAGTACTTC
>NA|TRBJ1-3|13|TRBV27|NA
CASSPTGGNTIYF
TGTGCCAGCAGTCCGACAGGAGGAAACACCATATATTTT
>NA|TRBJ1-1|13|TRBV5-1|NA
CASSLDGGTEAFF
TGCGCCAGCAGCTTGGACGGAGGTACTGAAGCTTTCTTT
>NA|TRBJ1-2|11|TRBV20-1|once
CSASFAYGYTF
TGCAGTGCTAGTTTCGCCTATGGCTACACCTTC
>NA|TRBJ1-1|14|TRBV19|once
CASSPDRLNTEAFF
TGTGCCAGTAGCCCGGACAGACTGAACACTGAAGCTTTCTTT
>NA|TRBJ2-1|15|TRBV5-4|NA
CASSWDLSSYNEQFF
TGTGCCAGCAGCTGGGACCTCAGCTCCTACAATGAGCAGTTCTTC
>TRBD2|TRBJ2-1|13|TRBV9|NA
CASSARTSGEQFF
TGTGCCAGCAGCGCCAGGACTAGCGGGGAGCAGTTCTTC
>NA|TRBJ2-1|15|TRBV7-9|NA
CASMASGIRYNEQFF
TGTGCCAGCATGGCCAGCGGCATACGGTACAATGAGCAGTTCTTC
>NA|TRBJ1-4|14|TRBV7-9|NA
CASSLRQSNEKLFF
TGTGCCAGCAGCCTGAGACAGTCTAATGAAAAACTGTTTTTT
>TRBD2|TRBJ2-7|15|TRBV6-6|NA
CASSNTGTSGYEQYF
TGTGCCAGCAGTAACACCGGGACTAGCGGCTACGAGCAGTACTTC
>NA|TRBJ1-1|11|TRBV7-9|NA
CATRSGPEAFF
TGTGCCACCCGATCCGGTCCTGAAGCTTTCTTT
>NA|TRBJ1-2|14|TRBV7-9|NA
CASSLSNSNYGYTF
TGTGCCAGCAGCTTAAGCAATTCTAACTATGGCTACACCTTC
>NA|TRBJ1-2|14|TRBV6-5|NA
CASSYDQSGYGYTF
TGTGCCAGCAGTTACGACCAATCGGGCTATGGCTACACCTTC
>NA|TRBJ1-1|15|TRBV7-9|many
CASSLINIVRPEAFF
TGTGCCAGCAGCTTAATTAATATAGTGCGCCCTGAAGCTTTCTTT
>NA|TRBJ1-5|15|TRBV2|NA
CASSEVDGSNQPQHF
TGTGCCAGCAGTGAAGTAGATGGGTCCAATCAGCCCCAGCATTTT
>NA|TRBJ1-3|14|TRBV5-6|NA
CASSFWQAGNTIYF
TGTGCCAGCAGCTTCTGGCAGGCTGGAAACACCATATATTTT
>TRBD1|TRBJ2-5|16|TRBV28|NA
CASNPRYRGPYETQYF
TGTGCCAGCAATCCGAGATACAGGGGGCCTTATGAGACCCAGTACTTC
>NA|TRBJ2-7|15|TRBV28|NA
CASSFTLRQGHEQYF
TGTGCCAGCAGTTTTACTCTTCGGCAGGGCCACGAGCAGTACTTC
>NA|TRBJ1-5|13|TRBV15|once
CATSTTKGQPQHF
TGTGCCACCAGCACGACGAAGGGTCAGCCCCAGCATTTT
>TRBD2|TRBJ2-1|18|TRBV28|NA
CASRSRRAGVVSYNEQFF
TGTGCCAGCAGATCCAGGCGAGCGGGAGTGGTCTCCTACAATGAGCAGTTCTTC
>NA|TRBJ1-2|14|TRBV5-1|NA
CASRHDTGRYGYTF
TGCGCCAGCAGGCATGACACAGGGAGGTATGGCTACACCTTC
>NA|TRBJ1-1|13|TRBV5-1|NA
CASSLVEGVGAFF
TGCGCCAGCAGCTTGGTAGAAGGGGTTGGGGCTTTCTTT
>NA|TRBJ1-3|14|TRBV19|NA
CASTGFPSGNTIYF
TGTGCCAGTACGGGGTTTCCCTCTGGAAACACCATATATTTT
>NA|TRBJ1-4|15|TRBV9|NA
CASSVWGRDDEKLFF
TGTGCCAGCAGCGTATGGGGCAGGGATGATGAAAAACTGTTTTTT
>NA|TRBJ2-3|12|TRBV6-6|NA
CASAPSIDTQYF
TGTGCCAGCGCCCCTTCTATAGATACGCAGTATTTT
>TRBD1|TRBJ2-7|14|TRBV30|NA
CAWSVRDRGREQYF
TGTGCCTGGAGTGTTAGGGACAGGGGGCGCGAGCAGTACTTC
>NA|TRBJ1-4|14|TRBV9|NA
CASSAGEHSEKLFF
TGTGCCAGCAGCGCGGGCGAACATTCTGAAAAACTGTTTTTT
>TRBD1|TRBJ1-1|16|TRBV6-6|few
CASYPVAQGAGTEAFF
TGTGCCAGCTACCCCGTGGCACAGGGGGCAGGGACTGAAGCTTTCTTT